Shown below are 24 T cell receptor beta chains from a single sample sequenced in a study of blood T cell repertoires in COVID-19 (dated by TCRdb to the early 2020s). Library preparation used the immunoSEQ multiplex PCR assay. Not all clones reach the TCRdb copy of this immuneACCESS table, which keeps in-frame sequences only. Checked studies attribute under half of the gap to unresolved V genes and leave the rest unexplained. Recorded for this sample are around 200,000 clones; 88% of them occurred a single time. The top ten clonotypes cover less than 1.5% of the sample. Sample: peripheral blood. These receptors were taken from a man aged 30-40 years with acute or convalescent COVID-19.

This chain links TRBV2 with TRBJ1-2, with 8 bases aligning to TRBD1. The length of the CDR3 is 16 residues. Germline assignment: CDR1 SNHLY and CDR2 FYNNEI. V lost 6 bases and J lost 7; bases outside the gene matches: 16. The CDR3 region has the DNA TGTGCCAGCAGGGCGGGACAGGACCTCGTGTTGGGTGGCTACACCTTC. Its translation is CASRAGQDLVLGGYTF.

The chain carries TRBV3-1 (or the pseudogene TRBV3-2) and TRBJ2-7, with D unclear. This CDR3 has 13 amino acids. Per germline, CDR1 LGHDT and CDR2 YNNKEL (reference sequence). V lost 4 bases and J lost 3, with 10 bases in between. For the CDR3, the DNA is TGTGCCAGCAGCCCTCGGGTGGTCTACGAGCAGTACTTC. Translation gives CASSPRVVYEQYF.

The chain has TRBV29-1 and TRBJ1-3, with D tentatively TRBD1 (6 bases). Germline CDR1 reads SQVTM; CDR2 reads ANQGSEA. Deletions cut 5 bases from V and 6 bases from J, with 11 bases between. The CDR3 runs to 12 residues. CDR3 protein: CSVIRGTNTIYF. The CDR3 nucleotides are TGCAGCGTTATCAGGGGCACAAACACCATATATTTT.

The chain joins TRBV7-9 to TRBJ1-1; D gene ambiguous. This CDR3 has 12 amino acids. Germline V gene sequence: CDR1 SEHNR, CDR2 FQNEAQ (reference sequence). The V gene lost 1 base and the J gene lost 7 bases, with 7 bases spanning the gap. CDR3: CASSLVEREAFF. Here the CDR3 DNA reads TGTGCCAGCAGCTTAGTAGAGCGTGAAGCTTTCTTT.

CDR3 in amino acids: CASEVVGPADTQYF. The CDR3 bases are TGTGCCAGCGAGGTAGTGGGGCCAGCAGATACGCAGTATTTT. The V call is TRBV2, the J call TRBJ2-3, with a possible D match to TRBD1 (5 bases). Germline V CDR1 and CDR2: SNHLY, FYNNEI. The CDR3 covers 14 residues. Trimming pared 8 bases from V and 4 bases from J, leaving 16 bases between.

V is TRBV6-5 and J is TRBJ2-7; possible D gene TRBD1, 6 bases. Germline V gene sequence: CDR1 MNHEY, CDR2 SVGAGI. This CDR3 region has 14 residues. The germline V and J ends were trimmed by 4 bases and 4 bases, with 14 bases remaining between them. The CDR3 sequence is CASSFRDTDYEQYF. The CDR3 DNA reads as TGTGCCAGCAGTTTCCGGGACACAGATTACGAGCAGTACTTC.

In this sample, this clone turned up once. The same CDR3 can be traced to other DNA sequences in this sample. The CDR3: CASSRDSLNQPQHF. In nucleotides, the CDR3 is TGTGCCAGCAGTAGAGACAGTCTCAATCAGCCCCAGCATTTT. The rearrangement uses TRBV6-5 and TRBJ1-5, with a possible D match to TRBD1 (5 bases). Germline V gives CDR1 MNHEY, CDR2 SVGAGI. Trimming shortened V by 5 bases and J by 3 bases, and 11 bases separated the two germline ends. This CDR3 has 14 residues.

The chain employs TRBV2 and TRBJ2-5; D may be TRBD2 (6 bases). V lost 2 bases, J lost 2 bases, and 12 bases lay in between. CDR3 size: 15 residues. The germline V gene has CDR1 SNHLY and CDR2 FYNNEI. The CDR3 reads CASSEHGGGQETQYF. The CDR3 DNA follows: TGTGCCAGCAGTGAACACGGTGGGGGGCAAGAGACCCAGTACTTC.

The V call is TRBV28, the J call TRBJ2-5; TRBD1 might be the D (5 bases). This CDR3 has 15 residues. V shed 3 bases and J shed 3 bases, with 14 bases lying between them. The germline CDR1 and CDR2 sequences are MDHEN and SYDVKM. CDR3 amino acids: CASSFGDREEETQYF. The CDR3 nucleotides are TGTGCCAGCAGTTTCGGTGACAGAGAAGAAGAGACCCAGTACTTC.

The CDR3 DNA reads as TGTGCCTGGATAAAAGGCAGGGCAACCGGGGAGCTGTTTTTT. Protein: CAWIKGRATGELFF. The V and J genes are TRBV30 and TRBJ2-2; TRBD1 might be the D (5 bases). V dropped 4 bases and J dropped 5 bases, with 14 bases sitting between them. This CDR3 has 14 amino acids. Germline V lookup: CDR1 GTSNPN, CDR2 SVGIG (reference sequence). The variable domain in full, completed from reference TRBV30 and TRBJ2-2, reads SQTIHQWPATLVQPVGSPLSLECTVEGTSNPNLYWYRQAAGRGLQLLFYSVGIGQISSEVPQNLSASRPQDRQFILSSKKLLLSDSGFYLCAWIKGRATGELFFGEGSRLTVL.

CDR3 loop: CASSRGTGVSYEQYF. CDR3 coding DNA: TGCGCCAGCAGCCGAGGGACAGGAGTCTCCTACGAGCAGTACTTC. The chain carries TRBV5-1 and TRBJ2-7; 8 nucleotides match TRBD1. With 4 bases clipped from V and 0 bases from J, the junction kept 6 bases outside the gene matches. The CDR3 is 15 amino acids. The germline V gene has CDR1 SGHRS and CDR2 YFSETQ.

The CDR3, as DNA: TGTGCCAGTAGTATCGGTTCTAGCGGGACCTACAATGAGCAGTTCTTC. It specifies CASSIGSSGTYNEQFF. The chain joins TRBV19 to TRBJ2-1, with 9 positions matching TRBD2. Trimming cost V 3 bases and J 2 bases; bases outside gene matches: 5. CDR3 length: 16 residues. Germline V gives CDR1 LNHDA, CDR2 SQIVND (reference sequence).

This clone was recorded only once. CDR3 bases: TGTGCCAGCAGCTTGGGCAGGGGGTTCGAAAAACTGTTTTTT. As protein: CASSLGRGFEKLFF. The chain recombines TRBV5-6 with TRBJ1-4; 7 bases agree with TRBD1. The CDR3 is 14 amino acids. Germline CDR1 and CDR2: SGHDT and YYEEEE. After removal of 0 bases from V and 8 bases from J, the junction contained 4 bases not matched to a gene.

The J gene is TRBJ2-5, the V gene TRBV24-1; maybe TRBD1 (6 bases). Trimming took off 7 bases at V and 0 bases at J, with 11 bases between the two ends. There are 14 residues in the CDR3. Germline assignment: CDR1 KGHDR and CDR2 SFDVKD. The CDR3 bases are TGTGCCACCAGCCTGGGGGCAGACCAAGAGACCCAGTACTTC. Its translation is CATSLGADQETQYF.

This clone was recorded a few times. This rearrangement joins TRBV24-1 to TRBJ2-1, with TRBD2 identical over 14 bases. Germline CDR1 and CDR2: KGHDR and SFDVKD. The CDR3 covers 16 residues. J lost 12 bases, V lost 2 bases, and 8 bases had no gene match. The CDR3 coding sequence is TGTGCCACCAGTGATTCCCGACTAGCGGGAGGGGATCCGCAGTTCTTC. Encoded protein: CATSDSRLAGGDPQFF.

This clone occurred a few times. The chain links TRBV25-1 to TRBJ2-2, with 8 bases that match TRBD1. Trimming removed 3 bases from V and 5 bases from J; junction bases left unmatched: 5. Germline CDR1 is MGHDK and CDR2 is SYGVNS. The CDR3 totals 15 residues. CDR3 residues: CASSDRGRGTGELFF. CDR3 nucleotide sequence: TGTGCCAGCAGTGACAGGGGGCGAGGAACCGGGGAGCTGTTTTTT.

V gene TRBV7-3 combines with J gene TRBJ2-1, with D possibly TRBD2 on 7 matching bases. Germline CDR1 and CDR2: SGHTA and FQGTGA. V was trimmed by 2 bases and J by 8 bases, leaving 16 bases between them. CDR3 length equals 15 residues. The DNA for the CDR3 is TGTGCCAGCAGCTTAGGGGGGGGCCTAGCGTATGAGCAGTTCTTC. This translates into CASSLGGGLAYEQFF. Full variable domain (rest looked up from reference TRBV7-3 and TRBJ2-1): GAGVSQTPSNKVTEKGKYVELRCDPISGHTALYWYRQSLGQGPEFLIYFQGTGAADDSGLPNDRFFAVRPEGSVSTLKIQRTERGDSAVYLCASSLGGGLAYEQFFGPGTRLTVL.

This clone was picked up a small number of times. CDR3 amino acids: CATRGQGNTGELFF. The CDR3 bases are TGTGCCACCAGAGGACAGGGGAACACCGGGGAGCTGTTTTTT. The V and J genes are TRBV24-1 and TRBJ2-2; 8 bases match TRBD1. V lost 7 bases, J lost 1 base, and 1 base stayed unmatched. CDR3 length: 14 residues. Germline V gene data show CDR1 as KGHDR and CDR2 as SFDVKD.

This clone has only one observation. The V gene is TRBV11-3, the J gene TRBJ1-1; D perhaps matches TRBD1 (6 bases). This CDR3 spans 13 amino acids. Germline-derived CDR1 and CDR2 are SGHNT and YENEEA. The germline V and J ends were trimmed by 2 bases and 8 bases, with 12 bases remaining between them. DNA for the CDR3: TGTGCCAGCAGCTTAAGTTTCAGGGGCGAAGCTTTCTTT. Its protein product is CASSLSFRGEAFF.

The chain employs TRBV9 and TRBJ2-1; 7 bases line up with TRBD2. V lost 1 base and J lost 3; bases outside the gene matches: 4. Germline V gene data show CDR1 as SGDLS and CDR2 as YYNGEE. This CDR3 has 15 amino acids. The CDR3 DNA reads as TGTGCCAGCAGCGTACGGGACTACTACTACAATGAGCAGTTCTTC. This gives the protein CASSVRDYYYNEQFF. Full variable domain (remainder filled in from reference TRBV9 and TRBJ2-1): DSGVTQTPKHLITATGQRVTLRCSPRSGDLSVYWYQQSLDQGLQFLIQYYNGEERAKGNILERFSAQQFPDLHSELNLSSLELGDSALYFCASSVRDYYYNEQFFGPGTRLTVL.

The CDR3 loop reads CASSKTNRRFNQPQHF. For the CDR3, the DNA is TGTGCCAGCAGCAAGACAAACCGACGGTTTAATCAGCCCCAGCATTTT. J is TRBJ1-5 and V is TRBV21-1; the DNA was not compared with TRBD1, the D call given in the table. TRBV21-1 is noted as a pseudogene. There are 16 residues in the CDR3.

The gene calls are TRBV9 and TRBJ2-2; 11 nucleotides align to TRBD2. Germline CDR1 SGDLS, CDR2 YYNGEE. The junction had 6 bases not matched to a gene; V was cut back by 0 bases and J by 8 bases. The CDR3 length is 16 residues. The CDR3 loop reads CASSVVAGGPEGELFF. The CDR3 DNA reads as TGTGCCAGCAGCGTAGTAGCGGGAGGGCCAGAAGGGGAGCTGTTTTTT.

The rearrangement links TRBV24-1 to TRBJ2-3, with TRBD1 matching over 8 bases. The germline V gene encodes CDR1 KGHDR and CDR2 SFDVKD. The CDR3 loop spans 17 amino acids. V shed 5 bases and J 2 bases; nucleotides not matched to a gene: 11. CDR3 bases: TGTGCCACCAGTGGCCCCCAGACAGGGGTCAACACAGATACGCAGTATTTT. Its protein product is CATSGPQTGVNTDTQYF.

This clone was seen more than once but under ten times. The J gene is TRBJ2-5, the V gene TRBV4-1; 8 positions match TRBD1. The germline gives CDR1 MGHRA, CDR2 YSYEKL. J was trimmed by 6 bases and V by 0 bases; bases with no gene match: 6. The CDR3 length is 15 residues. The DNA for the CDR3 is TGCGCCAGCAGCCAAGACCCCCGACAGGGGAAGACCCAGTACTTC. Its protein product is CASSQDPRQGKTQYF.